This entry lists 28 T cell receptor beta chains sequenced from one sample in a study of regulatory T cells in long-lasting Graves disease (TCRdb year 2021). Libraries were prepared through multiplex PCR. Sequencing relied on an Illumina HiSeq 4000. CDR3 regions were amplified by Arm-PCR with iRepertoire HTBI primers to construct TCR beta libraries. TCRdb trimmed public reads at Q25 via fastp, called clones via MiXCR and kept in-frame beta chains. One record per CDR3 amino acid sequence lists the most common genes and DNA. The sample table contains about 220,000 distinct CDR3 sequences; only one count was recorded for around 20% of them. Roughly a fifth of the sample is taken by the ten largest. The time point label for this specimen denotes: newly diagnosed GD, antithyroid drugs for less than 3 months. RNA was extracted from PBMCs in TRIzol for both TCR sequencing and RNA sequencing. The sample consisted of peripheral blood mononuclear cells (PBMCs), taken at new diagnosis, from a patient treated with antithyroid drugs. These TCRs come from a female donor with Graves disease.

J is TRBJ1-5 and V is TRBV6-1; D is ambiguous. Germline-derived CDR1 and CDR2 are MNHNS and SASEGT. The CDR3 is 14 amino acids. With 6 bases removed from V and 6 bases from J, the gap between germline ends came to 15 bases. Here the CDR3 reads CASRHEGESQPQHF. In DNA, the CDR3 is TGTGCCAGCAGACACGAGGGAGAATCTCAGCCCCAGCATTTT.

This clonotype was detected many times. The chain carries TRBV3-1 and TRBJ1-2; 7 bases are a match to TRBD1. Germline CDR1 is LGHDT and CDR2 is YNNKEL (reference sequence). Trimming removed 4 bases from V and 4 bases from J; junction bases left unmatched: 6. This CDR3 region has 14 residues. The CDR3 reads CASSRTGTVYGYTF. CDR3 sequence (DNA): TGTGCCAGCAGCCGAACCGGGACAGTCTATGGCTACACCTTC.

This clonotype has a count of ten or more. The chain employs TRBV3-1 and TRBJ2-7; 9 nucleotides match TRBD1. Germline lookup yields CDR1 LGHDT and CDR2 YNNKEL (reference sequence). The ends lost 5 bases at V and 7 bases at J; junction bases unmatched: 3. The CDR3 spans 12 residues. The CDR3 here is CASSNRGREQYF. The CDR3 bases are TGTGCCAGCAGCAACAGGGGGCGAGAGCAGTACTTC.

The table lists this clonotype with many counts. The chain uses TRBV7-9 and TRBJ2-7; D is ambiguous. The V gene lost 3 bases and the J gene lost 7 bases, with 19 bases spanning the gap. Germline V CDR1 and CDR2: SEHNR, FQNEAQ (reference sequence). This CDR3 region has 15 residues. The CDR3 protein is CASSFGGRGFEEQYF. The CDR3 DNA reads as TGTGCCAGCAGCTTCGGTGGCAGAGGCTTTGAAGAGCAGTACTTC.

The table lists this clonotype with many counts. J is TRBJ1-6 and V is TRBV7-2; D uncertain. The CDR3 spans 14 residues. V was clipped by 2 bases and J by 7 bases, with 9 bases between them. Germline V CDR1 and CDR2: SGHTA, FQGNSA. The CDR3 nucleotides read TGTGCCAGCAGCTTATCAGGAGACAATTCACCCCTCCACTTT. Translated, it gives CASSLSGDNSPLHF.

Many counts were recorded for this clonotype. The rearrangement uses TRBV28 and TRBJ1-1; D unclear. V dropped 0 bases and J dropped 4 bases, with 6 bases sitting between them. From germline, CDR1 is MDHEN and CDR2 SYDVKM. The CDR3 has 13 residues. The CDR3 region is CASSLWGGTEAFF. Here the CDR3 DNA reads TGTGCCAGCAGTTTATGGGGCGGCACTGAAGCTTTCTTT.

The J gene is TRBJ1-1, the V gene TRBV27; 9 positions agree with TRBD1. Germline CDR1 MNHEY, CDR2 SMNVEV (reference sequence). With V trimmed by 5 bases and J by 0 bases, 13 bases remained unmatched. The length of the CDR3 is 18 residues. CDR3 nucleotide sequence: TGTGCCAGCAGTCTAAAAGGTACGGGACAGGGCTTGAACACTGAAGCTTTCTTT. Protein: CASSLKGTGQGLNTEAFF.

The V call is TRBV6-2 or TRBV6-3, the J call TRBJ2-7; D gene ambiguous. V dropped 5 bases and J dropped 3 bases, with 11 bases sitting between them. CDR3 length: 13 amino acids. Germline CDR1 and CDR2: MNHEY and SVGEGT. CDR3 coding DNA: TGTGCCAGCAGTCTAGAACACTACTACGAGCAGTACTTC. This encodes CASSLEHYYEQYF.

This clonotype was seen at least ten times. This chain joins TRBV11-2 and TRBJ2-3, with unresolved D. The CDR3 loop spans 12 amino acids. V lost 2 bases and J 6 bases, leaving 6 bases between the germline ends. Germline V gene lookup returns CDR1 SGHAT and CDR2 FQNNGV. The CDR3 loop reads CASSLMGDTQYF. DNA of the CDR3: TGTGCCAGCAGCTTAATGGGGGATACGCAGTATTTT.

On this clonotype: A read error is likely here: a far larger clone is one base away. This chain links TRBV11-3 with TRBJ2-7; TRBD1 agrees at 11 bases. With 2 bases clipped from V and 7 bases from J, the junction kept 7 bases outside the gene matches. Germline assignment: CDR1 SGHNT and CDR2 YENEEA. The CDR3 spans 15 residues. The CDR3 DNA sequence: TGTGCCAGCAGCTTAACGGGACAGGGGGTCAATGAGCAGTACTTC. Its protein is CASSLTGQGVNEQYF.

The rearrangement links TRBV20-1 to TRBJ1-5; D not resolved. CDR1 DFQATT and CDR2 SNEGSKA come from the germline V gene (reference sequence). CDR3 length equals 12 residues. The V end lost 3 bases, the J end lost 7 bases, and 10 bases lay between the germline ends. The CDR3 sequence: CSARSGPQPQHF. The CDR3 DNA reads TGCAGTGCTAGGTCCGGCCCCCAGCCCCAGCATTTT.

This clonotype was seen more than once but under ten times. Possible read error: a much larger clone is one base away. This chain connects TRBV7-2 to TRBJ2-4, with 7 bases fitting TRBD1. There are 13 residues in the CDR3. Germline assignment: CDR1 SGHTA and CDR2 FQGNSA. DNA of the CDR3: TGTGCCAGCAGCCTACAGGGGTCAGATATTCGGTACTTC. Protein sequence: CASSLQGSDIRYF.

V usage is TRBV12-3 or TRBV12-4 and J usage is TRBJ2-7; possible D gene TRBD2, 6 bases. This CDR3 is 14 amino acids long. Trimming took off 7 bases at V and 3 bases at J, with 16 bases between the two ends. The CDR3 sequence is CASTLAGRGYEQYF. CDR3 bases: TGTGCCAGCACCCTGGCGGGGAGAGGCTACGAGCAGTACTTC.

This clonotype came up a few times. It differs at one base from a far larger clone, so likely a read error. This chain connects TRBV10-3 to TRBJ1-2, with D possibly matching TRBD1 (6 bases). The V end was cut by 5 bases, the J end by 4 bases, with 17 bases between. Per germline, CDR1 ENHRY and CDR2 SYGVKD. The CDR3 totals 15 residues. In nucleotides, the CDR3 is TGTGCCATCAGTTACGGACTCGGGACAAGCTATGGCTACACCTTC. Its translation is CAISYGLGTSYGYTF.

This clonotype was found many times. V usage is TRBV7-2 and J usage is TRBJ2-7, with TRBD2 matching 7 bases. Unmatched junction bases numbered 4, after V lost 1 base and J lost 4 bases. The CDR3 sequence is 14 residues long. CDR1 and CDR2 from the germline V gene are SGHTA and FQGNSA. The DNA for the CDR3 is TGTGCCAGCAGCTTAGTGGGAGGGAAGTACGAGCAGTACTTC. Residues: CASSLVGGKYEQYF.

This clonotype was detected ten times or more. CDR3 protein: CASSGRGGPADTQYF. The CDR3 coding sequence is TGTGCCAGCAGCGGCCGAGGGGGCCCAGCAGATACGCAGTATTTT. The rearrangement links TRBV7-9 to TRBJ2-3; 7 bases line up with TRBD1. V trimming: 5 bases; J trimming: 4 bases; junction bases outside the gene matches: 9. The germline V gene encodes CDR1 SEHNR and CDR2 FQNEAQ (reference sequence). The CDR3 loop spans 15 amino acids.

About this clonotype: It may be a read error: a sequence one base away is much more abundant. The genes are TRBV20-1 and TRBJ2-1; D possibly corresponds to TRBD1 (7 bases). The CDR3 has 14 amino acids. The germline gives CDR1 DFQATT, CDR2 SNEGSKA (reference sequence). CDR3 DNA sequence: TGCAGTGCCAAAGCATTGACAGGGCGGAGGGAGCAGTGCTTC. Its protein product is CSAKALTGRREQCF.

In its sample, this clonotype was seen many times. V usage is TRBV28 and J usage is TRBJ2-7; possible D gene TRBD2, 6 bases. CDR1 and CDR2 (germline): MDHEN, SYDVKM. Trimming cost V 4 bases and J 1 base, with 11 bases left between them. This CDR3 is built from 14 residues. CDR3 sequence: CASSSLGGSYEQYF. In DNA form, the CDR3 reads TGTGCCAGCAGTTCTCTTGGGGGGTCCTACGAGCAGTACTTC.

The chain links TRBV19 to TRBJ2-1; D gene unclear. The V end lost 8 bases, the J end lost 12 bases, and 17 bases lay between the germline ends. Germline loops: CDR1 LNHDA, CDR2 SQIVND (reference sequence). This CDR3 is 12 amino acids long. The CDR3 DNA reads as TGTGCCAGTGGGGTCCTGGGTATGGGGCAGTTCTTC. Residues: CASGVLGMGQFF.

There are many counts of this clonotype. The chain is built from TRBV7-2 and TRBJ1-4, with D unresolved. The CDR3 runs 12 residues. Germline V gene data show CDR1 as SGHTA and CDR2 as FQGNSA. V lost 1 base and J lost 8, with 5 bases in between. CDR3 loop: CASSLVGEKLFF. The CDR3 region has the DNA TGTGCCAGCAGCTTAGTCGGGGAAAAACTGTTTTTT. The entire variable domain, with the rest obtained from reference TRBV7-2 and TRBJ1-4, is as follows: GAGVSQSPSNKVTEKGKDVELRCDPISGHTALYWYRQSLGQGLEFLIYFQGNSAPDKSGLPSDRFSAERTGGSVSTLTIQRTQQEDSAVYLCASSLVGEKLFFGSGTQLSVL.

This clonotype has at least ten counts. The chain is built from TRBV20-1 and TRBJ2-5; the D gene could be TRBD1 or TRBD2 (7 bases each). The CDR3 is 14 residues long. Looked up from germline, CDR1 is DFQATT and CDR2 is SNEGSKA (reference sequence). V lost 0 bases and J 7 bases, leaving 15 bases between the germline ends. The CDR3 coding sequence is TGCAGTGCTAGAGACCAGGGGGGGGGAGGGACCCAGTACTTC. Its translation is CSARDQGGGGTQYF.

The DNA for the CDR3 is TGTGCCAGCTCAAGGGGGACTAGCGGGAGCGAGAGAGCCTACGAGCAGTACTTC. Amino acid sequence: CASSRGTSGSERAYEQYF. The chain recombines TRBV2 with TRBJ2-7, with TRBD2 matching over 14 bases. CDR3 size: 18 residues. The V gene end was trimmed by 8 bases and the J gene end by 2 bases; junction bases not matched to a gene: 14. Germline assignment: CDR1 SNHLY and CDR2 FYNNEI.

In regard to this clonotype: A much bigger clone sits one base away, suggesting this may be a read error. The gene calls are TRBV20-1 and TRBJ2-7; 8 bases line up with TRBD1. This CDR3 has 15 amino acids. Per the germline V gene, CDR1 is DFQATT and CDR2 is SNEGSKA (reference sequence). CDR3 coding DNA: TGCAATGCTAGCACACAGGGGGGAGTATCCTACGAGCAGTACTTC. This sequence encodes CNASTQGGVSYEQYF.

This clonotype was detected ten times or more. The chain uses TRBV6-1 and TRBJ1-2; 8 bases line up with TRBD1. CDR3 length: 17 residues. Germline-derived CDR1 and CDR2 are MNHNS and SASEGT. V dropped 8 bases and J dropped 2; count of bases not matched to a gene: 16. Here the CDR3 reads CASSYQNSGGANYGYTF. The CDR3 DNA sequence: TGTGCCAGCTCCTATCAGAATTCAGGGGGCGCGAACTATGGCTACACCTTC.

As regards this clonotype: This could be a read error, since a much larger clone is one nucleotide away. This chain joins TRBV4-3 and TRBJ2-7; D may match TRBD1 or TRBD2 (6 bases each). The CDR3 runs 15 residues. Germline V gene sequence: CDR1 LGHNA, CDR2 YSLEER. V was pared by 4 bases and J by 2 bases, with 15 bases between. The CDR3 region is CASSPRGTLTYEQYF. CDR3 nucleotide sequence: TGCGCCAGCAGCCCCCGGGGGACACTAACCTACGAGCAGTACTTC.

This clonotype was seen many times. The gene calls are TRBV18 and TRBJ2-3; 8 bases fit TRBD2. V lost 1 base and J lost 1; bases outside the gene matches: 16. Germline V gene lookup returns CDR1 KGHSH and CDR2 LQKENI. This CDR3 spans 20 amino acids. The CDR3 loop reads CASSPRRGAGVSIGTDTQYF. The CDR3 DNA reads TGTGCCAGCTCACCACGTCGGGGAGCGGGAGTTTCTATTGGCACAGATACGCAGTATTTT.

This chain uses TRBV28 with TRBJ1-1; D is perhaps TRBD1 (5 bases). Germline-derived CDR1 and CDR2 are MDHEN and SYDVKM. V dropped 7 bases and J dropped 2 bases, with 26 bases sitting between them. CDR3 size: 18 residues. This chain's CDR3 is CASTTGVWTRKANTEAFF. DNA for the CDR3: TGTGCCAGCACCACGGGGGTTTGGACGAGAAAAGCAAACACTGAAGCTTTCTTT.

This clonotype appeared many times. For the CDR3, the DNA is TGTGCCAGCAGTGAGACAGGGTTTCGCACTGAAGCTTTCTTT. This translates into CASSETGFRTEAFF. V is TRBV6-2 or TRBV6-3 and J is TRBJ1-1; TRBD1 matches at 7 bases. This CDR3 spans 14 amino acids. V shed 5 bases and J 4 bases; nucleotides not matched to a gene: 7. Per germline, CDR1 MNHEY and CDR2 SVGEGT.